These T cell receptor beta chains were read from a single sample in a study of T cell responses to AZD1222 COVID-19 vaccine. Measured with immunoSEQ multiplex PCR; TCRdb has only the in-frame clones, and not every one. The table shows roughly 71,000 clones, with around 84% occurring only once. The sequenced sample was peripheral blood, obtained on day 0 of AZD1222 vaccination. Every receptor here comes from an adult in good health. CDR3s include the opening cysteine and the closing phenylalanine or tryptophan. The order of the fields is clone size, D gene, J gene, V gene, CDR3 length, CDR3 protein, CDR3 DNA. D genes are given only for firm matches. Not all rows give a size; the values are once, few, many and, for expanded clones, a class.

>-|TRBD2|TRBJ2-1|TRBV5-1|15
CASSLVMGLGNEQFF
TGCGCCAGCAGCTTGGTAATGGGACTAGGCAATGAGCAGTTCTTC
>few|-|TRBJ1-2|TRBV15|15
CATSRTTGRDGGYTF
TGTGCCACCAGCAGGACCACAGGGAGGGACGGGGGCTACACCTTC
>once|-|TRBJ2-2|TRBV11-2|15
CASSSGVGVTGELFF
TGTGCCAGCAGCTCCGGGGTGGGGGTCACCGGGGAGCTGTTTTTT
>-|-|TRBJ1-1|TRBV5-5|15
CASSWTENLNTEAFF
TGTGCCAGCAGCTGGACGGAAAACCTGAACACTGAAGCTTTCTTT
>-|-|TRBJ2-2|TRBV29-1|14
CSVEDLVGAGELFF
TGCAGCGTTGAAGATCTGGTGGGGGCCGGGGAGCTGTTTTTT
>-|TRBD1|TRBJ1-1|TRBV14|15
CASSRQGAVSVEAFF
TGTGCCAGCAGCCGACAGGGGGCGGTTTCGGTTGAAGCTTTCTTT
>-|-|TRBJ2-7|TRBV2|13
CASSERRVNEQYF
TGTGCCAGCAGTGAGCGCAGGGTCAACGAGCAGTACTTC
>-|-|TRBJ2-3|TRBV15|15
CATSSPGPGRDTQYF
TGTGCCACCAGCAGTCCGGGACCCGGGCGGGATACGCAGTATTTT
>-|-|TRBJ1-2|TRBV5-1|13
CASSLGTEDGYTF
TGCGCCAGCAGCTTGGGCACGGAGGATGGCTACACCTTC
>-|-|TRBJ2-5|TRBV10-1|12
CASSDWAETQYF
TGCGCCAGCAGTGACTGGGCAGAGACCCAGTACTTC
>few|-|TRBJ1-1|TRBV12-3/TRBV12-4|11
CASSQGIEAFF
TGTGCCAGCAGTCAGGGGATTGAAGCTTTCTTT
>-|TRBD1|TRBJ2-2|TRBV5-6|14
CASSPTGRTGELFF
TGTGCCAGCAGCCCGACAGGGAGAACCGGGGAGCTGTTTTTT
>few|-|TRBJ2-7|TRBV5-1|14
CASSLATTVYEQYF
TGCGCCAGCAGCTTGGCCACGACAGTTTACGAGCAGTACTTC
>-|TRBD2|TRBJ2-1|TRBV10-1|17
CASSPGLAGGPWYEQFF
TGCGCCAGCAGTCCGGGACTAGCGGGGGGTCCCTGGTATGAGCAGTTCTTC
>once|TRBD1|TRBJ1-6|TRBV7-9|16
CASSLPGQGDNSPLHF
TGTGCCAGCAGTTTGCCGGGACAGGGGGATAATTCACCCCTCCACTTT
>-|-|TRBJ2-1|TRBV11-2|10
CASALGEQFF
TGTGCCAGCGCCCTAGGGGAGCAGTTCTTC
>-|TRBD2|TRBJ2-7|TRBV20-1|14
CSASGVAGGYEQYF
TGCAGTGCTAGTGGTGTAGCGGGGGGCTACGAGCAGTACTTC
>-|TRBD1|TRBJ1-1|TRBV10-2|15
CASSDRQGVDNEAFF
TGCGCCAGCAGTGATAGACAGGGGGTTGATAATGAAGCTTTCTTT
>few|TRBD1|TRBJ1-1|TRBV18|17
CASSLSGTGGANTEAFF
TGTGCCAGCTCACTCTCCGGGACAGGGGGCGCGAACACTGAAGCTTTCTTT
>-|-|TRBJ1-1|TRBV18|14
CASSPLRENTEAFF
TGTGCCAGCTCACCACTACGGGAGAACACTGAAGCTTTCTTT
>-|-|TRBJ2-3|TRBV5-1|14
CASTFGRETDTQYF
TGCGCCAGCACCTTTGGCAGGGAGACAGATACGCAGTATTTT
>-|-|TRBJ2-5|TRBV29-1|13
CSVELLSGETQYF
TGCAGCGTTGAACTCTTGTCCGGAGAGACCCAGTACTTC
>many|TRBD2|TRBJ2-7|TRBV18|14
CASSPIGRLNEQYF
TGTGCCAGCTCACCAATCGGGAGGCTTAACGAGCAGTACTTC
>-|-|TRBJ1-3|TRBV18|15
CASSPPSQSGNTIYF
TGTGCCAGCTCACCACCGAGCCAGAGTGGAAACACCATATATTTT
>once|-|TRBJ1-5|TRBV19|18
CASSIGASTVHSNQPQHF
TGTGCCAGTAGTATAGGGGCCTCGACAGTACATAGCAATCAGCCCCAGCATTTT
>-|-|TRBJ1-1|TRBV21-1|16
CASSDYKGDSNTEAFF
TGTGCCAGCAGCGACTATAAGGGGGACAGCAACACTGAAGCTTTCTTT
>medium-sized|-|TRBJ2-7|TRBV2|14
CASSLYDQTYEQYF
TGTGCCAGCAGTCTCTATGACCAAACCTACGAGCAGTACTTC
>-|-|TRBJ1-1|TRBV6-5|13
CASSSSGAPEAFF
TGTGCCAGCAGTTCCTCAGGTGCGCCTGAAGCTTTCTTT
>-|TRBD2|TRBJ2-2|TRBV7-6|18
CASSLTLAGGLNTGELFF
TGTGCCAGCAGCTTAACCCTAGCGGGGGGATTAAACACCGGGGAGCTGTTTTTT
>-|-|TRBJ1-2|TRBV6-1|14
CASSEVGHPYGYTF
TGTGCCAGCAGTGAAGTTGGACACCCCTATGGCTACACCTTC
>once|-|TRBJ1-1|TRBV7-9|9
CASSQTPFF
TGTGCCAGCAGCCAAACCCCTTTCTTT